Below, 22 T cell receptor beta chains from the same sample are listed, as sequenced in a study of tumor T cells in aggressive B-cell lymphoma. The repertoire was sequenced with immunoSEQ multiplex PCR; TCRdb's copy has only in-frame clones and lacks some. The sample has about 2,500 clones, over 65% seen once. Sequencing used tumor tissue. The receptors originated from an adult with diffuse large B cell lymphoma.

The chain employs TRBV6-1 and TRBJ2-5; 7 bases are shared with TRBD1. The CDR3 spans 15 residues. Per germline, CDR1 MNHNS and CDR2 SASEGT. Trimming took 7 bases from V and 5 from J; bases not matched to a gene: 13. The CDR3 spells CASTDTLQGSETQYF. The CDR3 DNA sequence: TGTGCCAGCACTGACACTTTACAGGGGTCGGAGACCCAGTACTTC.

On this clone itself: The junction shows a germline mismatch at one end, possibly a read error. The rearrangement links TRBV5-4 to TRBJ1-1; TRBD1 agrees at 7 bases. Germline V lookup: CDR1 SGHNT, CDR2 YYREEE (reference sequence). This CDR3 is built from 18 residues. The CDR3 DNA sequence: TGTGCCAGCATCAGCGGAGGCAGGGGGGTCATCCACGACACTGAAGCTTTTTTT. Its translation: CASISGGRGVIHDTEAFF. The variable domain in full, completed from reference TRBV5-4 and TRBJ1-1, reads ETGVTQSPTHLIKTRGQQVTLRCSSQSGHNTVSWYQQALGQGPQFIFQYYREEENGRGNFPPRFSGLQFPNYSSELNVNALELDDSALYLCASISGGRGVIHDTEAFFGQGTRLTVV.

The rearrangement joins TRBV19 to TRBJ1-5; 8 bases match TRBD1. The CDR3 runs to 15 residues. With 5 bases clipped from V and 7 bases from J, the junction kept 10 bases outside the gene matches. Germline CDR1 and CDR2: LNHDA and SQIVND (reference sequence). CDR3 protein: CASSLNQGAGQPQHF. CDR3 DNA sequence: TGTGCCAGTAGTCTAAATCAGGGGGCAGGGCAGCCCCAGCATTTT.

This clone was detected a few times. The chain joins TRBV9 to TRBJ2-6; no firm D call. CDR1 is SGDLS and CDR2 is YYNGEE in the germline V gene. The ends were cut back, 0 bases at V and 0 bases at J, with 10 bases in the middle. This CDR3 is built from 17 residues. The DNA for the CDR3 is TGTGCCAGCAGCGTAGCAACTTCCCGCTCTGGGGCCAACGTCCTGACTTTC. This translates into CASSVATSRSGANVLTF.

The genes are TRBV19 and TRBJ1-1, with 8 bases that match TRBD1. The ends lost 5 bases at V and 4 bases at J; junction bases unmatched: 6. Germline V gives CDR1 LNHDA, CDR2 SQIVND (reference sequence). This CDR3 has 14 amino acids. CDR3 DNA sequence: TGTGCCAGTAGTGACAGGGGTTATGGCACTGAAGCTTTCTTT. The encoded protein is CASSDRGYGTEAFF.

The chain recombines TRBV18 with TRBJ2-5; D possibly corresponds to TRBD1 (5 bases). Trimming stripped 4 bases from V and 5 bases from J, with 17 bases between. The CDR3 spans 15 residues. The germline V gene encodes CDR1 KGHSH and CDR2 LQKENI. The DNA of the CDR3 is TGTGCCAGCTCACAAGAAAGCAGGGTGAAGGAGACCCAGTACTTC. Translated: CASSQESRVKETQYF.

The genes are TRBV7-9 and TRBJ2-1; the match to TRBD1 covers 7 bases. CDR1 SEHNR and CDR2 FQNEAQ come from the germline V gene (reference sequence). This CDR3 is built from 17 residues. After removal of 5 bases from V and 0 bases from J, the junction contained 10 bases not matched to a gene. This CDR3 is CASSPRQGRSSYNEQFF. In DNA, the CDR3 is TGTGCCAGCAGCCCCAGACAGGGACGGAGCTCCTACAATGAGCAGTTCTTC.

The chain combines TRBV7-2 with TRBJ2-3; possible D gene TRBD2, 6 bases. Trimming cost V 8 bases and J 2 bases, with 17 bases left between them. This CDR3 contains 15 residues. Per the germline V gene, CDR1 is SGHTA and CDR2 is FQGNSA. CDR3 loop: CASSGVAVHTDTQYF. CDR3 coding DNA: TGTGCCAGCTCGGGCGTAGCGGTCCACACAGATACGCAGTATTTT.

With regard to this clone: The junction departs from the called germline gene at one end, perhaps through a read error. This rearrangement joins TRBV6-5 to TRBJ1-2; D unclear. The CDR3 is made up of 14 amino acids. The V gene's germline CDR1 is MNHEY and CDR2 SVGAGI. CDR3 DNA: TGTGTCAGCAGGACGGTGGGCCAGGCCTCTGGCTACACCTTC. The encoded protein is CVSRTVGQASGYTF.

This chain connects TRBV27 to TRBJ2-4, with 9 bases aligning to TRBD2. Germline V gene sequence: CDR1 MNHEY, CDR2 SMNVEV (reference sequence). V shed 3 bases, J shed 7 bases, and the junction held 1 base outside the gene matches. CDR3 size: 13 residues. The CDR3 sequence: CASSFTSGNIQYF. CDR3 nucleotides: TGTGCCAGCAGTTTTACTAGCGGGAACATTCAGTACTTC.

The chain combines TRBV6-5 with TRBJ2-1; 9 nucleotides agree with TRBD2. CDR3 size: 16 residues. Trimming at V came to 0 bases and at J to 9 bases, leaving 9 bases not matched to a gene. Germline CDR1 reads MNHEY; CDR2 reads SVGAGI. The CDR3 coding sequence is TGTGCCAGCAGTTACTCGACGCGTCTAGCGGGATCTGAGCAGTTCTTC. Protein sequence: CASSYSTRLAGSEQFF.

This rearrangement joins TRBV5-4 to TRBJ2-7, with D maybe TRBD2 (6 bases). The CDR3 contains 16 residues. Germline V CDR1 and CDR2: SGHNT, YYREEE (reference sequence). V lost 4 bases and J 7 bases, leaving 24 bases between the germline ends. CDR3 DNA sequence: TGTGCCAGCAGCGAAGCCCCGGGACTCCCTACGAGGGAGCAGTACTTC. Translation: CASSEAPGLPTREQYF.

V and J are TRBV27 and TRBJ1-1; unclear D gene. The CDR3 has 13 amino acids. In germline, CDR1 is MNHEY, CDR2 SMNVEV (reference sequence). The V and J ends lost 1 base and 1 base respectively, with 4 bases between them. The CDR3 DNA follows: TGTGCCAGCAGTTTATACTGGAACACTGAAGCTTTCTTT. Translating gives CASSLYWNTEAFF.

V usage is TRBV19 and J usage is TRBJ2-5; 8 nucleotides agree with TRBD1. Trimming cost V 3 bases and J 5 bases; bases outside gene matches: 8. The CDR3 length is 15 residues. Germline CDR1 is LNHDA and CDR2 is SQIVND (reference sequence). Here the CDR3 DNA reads TGTGCCAGTAGTATTTACCCGCAGGGGGCTGAGACCCAGTACTTC. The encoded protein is CASSIYPQGAETQYF.

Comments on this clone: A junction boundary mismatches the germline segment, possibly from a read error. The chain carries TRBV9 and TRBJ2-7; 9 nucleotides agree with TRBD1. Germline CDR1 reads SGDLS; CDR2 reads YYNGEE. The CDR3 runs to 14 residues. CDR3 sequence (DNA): TGTGCCAGCAGCCCCGGGACAGGGACCTATGAGCAGTACTTC. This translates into CASSPGTGTYEQYF.

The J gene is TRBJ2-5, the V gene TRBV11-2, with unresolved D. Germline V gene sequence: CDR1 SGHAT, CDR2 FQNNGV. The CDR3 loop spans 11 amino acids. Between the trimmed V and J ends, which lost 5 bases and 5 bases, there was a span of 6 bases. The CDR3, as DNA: TGTGCCAGCAGCACCGAGGAGACCCAGTACTTC. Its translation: CASSTEETQYF.

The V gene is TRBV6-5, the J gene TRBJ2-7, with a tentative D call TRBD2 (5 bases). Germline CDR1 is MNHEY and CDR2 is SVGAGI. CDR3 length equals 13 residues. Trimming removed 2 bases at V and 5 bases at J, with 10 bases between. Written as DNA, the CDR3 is TGTGCCAGCAGTTACCCGGGAAGCAACGAGCAGTACTTC. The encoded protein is CASSYPGSNEQYF.

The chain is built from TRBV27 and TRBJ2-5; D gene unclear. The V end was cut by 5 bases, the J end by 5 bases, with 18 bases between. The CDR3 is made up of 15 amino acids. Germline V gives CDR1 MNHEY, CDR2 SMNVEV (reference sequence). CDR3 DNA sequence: TGTGCCAGCAGTCCCCGGATGGTGGGCAGGGAGACCCAGTACTTC. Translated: CASSPRMVGRETQYF.

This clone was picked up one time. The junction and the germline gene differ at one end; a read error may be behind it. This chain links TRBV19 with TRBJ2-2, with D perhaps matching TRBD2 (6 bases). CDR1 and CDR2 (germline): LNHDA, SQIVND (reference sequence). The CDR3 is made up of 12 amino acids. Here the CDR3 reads CASSIGGGKLFF. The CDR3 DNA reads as TGTGCCAGTAGTATAGGGGGCGGGAAGCTGTTTTTT.

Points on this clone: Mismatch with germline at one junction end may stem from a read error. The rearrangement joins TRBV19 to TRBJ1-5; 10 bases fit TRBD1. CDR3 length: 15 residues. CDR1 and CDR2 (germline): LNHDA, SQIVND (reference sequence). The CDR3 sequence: CVSTGTGVSNQPQHF. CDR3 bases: TGTGTCAGTACCGGGACAGGGGTTAGCAATCAGCCCCAGCATTTT.

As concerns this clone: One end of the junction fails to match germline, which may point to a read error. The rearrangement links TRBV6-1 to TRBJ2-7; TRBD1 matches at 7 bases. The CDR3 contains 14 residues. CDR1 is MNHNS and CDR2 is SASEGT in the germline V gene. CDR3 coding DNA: TGTGCCAGCAGTACTCAGACAGGGCCCTACGAGCAGTATTTC. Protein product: CASSTQTGPYEQYF.

This chain's CDR3 is CASSPPPRGRAEAFF. CDR3 coding DNA: TGTGCCAGCAGTCCCCCGCCGAGGGGGCGGGCCGAAGCTTTCTTT. The chain links TRBV6-5 to TRBJ1-1, with 7 bases lining up with TRBD1. The CDR3 is 15 residues long. Per germline, CDR1 MNHEY and CDR2 SVGAGI. After removal of 5 bases from V and 8 bases from J, the junction contained 14 bases not matched to a gene.